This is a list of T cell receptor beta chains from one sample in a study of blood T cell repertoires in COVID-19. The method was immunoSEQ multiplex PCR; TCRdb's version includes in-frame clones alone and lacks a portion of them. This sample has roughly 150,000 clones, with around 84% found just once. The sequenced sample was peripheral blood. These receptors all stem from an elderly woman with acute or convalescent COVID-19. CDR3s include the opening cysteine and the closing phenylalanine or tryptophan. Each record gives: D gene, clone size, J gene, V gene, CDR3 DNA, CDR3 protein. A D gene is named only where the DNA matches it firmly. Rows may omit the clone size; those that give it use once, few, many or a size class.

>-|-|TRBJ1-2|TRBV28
TGTGCCAGCAGTCCCTCCAGGGGACCTTGGCCTGGCTACACCTTC
CASSPSRGPWPGYTF
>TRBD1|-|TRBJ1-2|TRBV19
TGTGCCAGTAGTGTCCGACAGGGAGGACTTCATGGCTACACCTTC
CASSVRQGGLHGYTF
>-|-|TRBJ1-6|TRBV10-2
TGCGCCAGCAGTGAAACCGGCGGATCAAGCTCCTATAATTCACCCCTCCACTTT
CASSETGGSSSYNSPLHF
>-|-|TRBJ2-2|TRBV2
TGTGCCAGCAGTGCTACGCAGGGCCGGCCCACCGGGGAGCTGTTTTTT
CASSATQGRPTGELFF
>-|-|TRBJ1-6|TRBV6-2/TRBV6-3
TGTGCCAGCAGTTACCTATCCATCGGCTCCTATAATTCACCCCTCCACTTT
CASSYLSIGSYNSPLHF
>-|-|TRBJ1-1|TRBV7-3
TGTGCCAGCAGCGCGGGACGGGGGAACACTGAAGCTTTCTTT
CASSAGRGNTEAFF
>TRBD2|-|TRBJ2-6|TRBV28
TGTGCCAGCGGACTAGCGGGATTAACTCAATTCTCTGGGGCCAACGTCCTGACTTTC
CASGLAGLTQFSGANVLTF
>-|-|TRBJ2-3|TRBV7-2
TGTGCCAGCAGCTTTGGAGGGGGGGCAGATACGCAGTATTTT
CASSFGGGADTQYF
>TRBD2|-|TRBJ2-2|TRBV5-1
TGCGCCAGCAGCTTCTTTACTAGCGGGACTTCGGGGATCGGGGAGCTGTTTTTT
CASSFFTSGTSGIGELFF
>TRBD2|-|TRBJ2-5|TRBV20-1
TGCAGTGCTAGTGGACTAGCGGGGGCACAAGAGACCCAGTACTTC
CSASGLAGAQETQYF
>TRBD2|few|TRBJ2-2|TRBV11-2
TGTGCCAGCAGCTTAGGGTCAAGACTAGCGGCTACCGGGGAGCTGTTTTTT
CASSLGSRLAATGELFF
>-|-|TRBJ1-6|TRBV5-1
TGCGCCAGCAGCTTGGGCGATTATAATTCACCCCTCCACTTT
CASSLGDYNSPLHF
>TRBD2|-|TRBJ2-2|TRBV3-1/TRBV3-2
TGTGCCAGCAGCCCGGGACTAGCCGTCGGGGAGCTGTTTTTT
CASSPGLAVGELFF
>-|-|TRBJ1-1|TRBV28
TGTGCCACGAGAGCCGAAGGGGCCCAGAACACTGAAGCTTTCTTT
CATRAEGAQNTEAFF
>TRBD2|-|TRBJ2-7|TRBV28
TGTGCCAGCAGACCCGGGACTAGCGTATACGAGCAGTACTTC
CASRPGTSVYEQYF
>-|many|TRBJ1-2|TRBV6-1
TGTGCCAGCAGTGAAGAGAGACAGCCGAACTATGGCTACACCTTC
CASSEERQPNYGYTF
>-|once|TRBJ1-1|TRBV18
TGTGCCAGCTCACCTCGAACAGGAGTGGGTGAAGCTTTCTTT
CASSPRTGVGEAFF
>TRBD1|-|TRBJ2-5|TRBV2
TGTGCCAGCAGTTCCTTAGACAGGGCGGGCCGGGAGACCCAGTACTTC
CASSSLDRAGRETQYF